A single sample gave rise to the 21 T cell receptor beta chains below, sequenced in a study of T cell responses to AZD1222 COVID-19 vaccine. This table comes from immunoSEQ multiplex PCR, and its TCRdb copy is limited to in-frame clones, with some not included. The data hold fewer than 110,000 clones, with about 85% observed a single time. Sample: peripheral blood, taken 28 days after the second AZD1222 dose. All receptors derive from an adult who received the AZD1222 COVID-19 vaccine.

The chain recombines TRBV6-5 with TRBJ1-4; unclear D gene. V lost 2 bases to trimming and J lost 5 bases, with 12 bases between them. Germline lookup yields CDR1 MNHEY and CDR2 SVGAGI. The CDR3 covers 15 residues. Here the CDR3 reads CASSYGRLKNEKLFF. CDR3 DNA: TGTGCCAGCAGTTACGGCAGGTTAAAGAATGAAAAACTGTTTTTT.

This chain uses TRBV6-5 with TRBJ1-3; D gene uncertain. Deletions cut 0 bases from V and 4 bases from J, with 13 bases between. Germline-derived CDR1 and CDR2 are MNHEY and SVGAGI. This CDR3 is 16 amino acids long. CDR3 amino acids: CASSYSLGSAGNTIYF. The CDR3 DNA sequence: TGTGCCAGCAGTTACTCTCTGGGGTCAGCCGGAAACACCATATATTTT.

J is TRBJ1-2 and V is TRBV6-5; 7 bases match TRBD1. The CDR3 spans 15 residues. In germline, CDR1 is MNHEY, CDR2 SVGAGI. V shed 6 bases and J 5 bases; nucleotides not matched to a gene: 12. The CDR3 DNA follows: TGTGCCAGCAGCCTCTCGACAGGGCCGTCATATGGCTACACCTTC. Residues: CASSLSTGPSYGYTF.

The chain links TRBV3-1 (or the pseudogene TRBV3-2) to TRBJ1-1; no definite D call. Germline CDR1 and CDR2: LGHDT and YNNKEL (reference sequence). Trimming took 1 base from V and 7 from J, leaving 13 bases between them. The CDR3 has 14 residues. The DNA of the CDR3 is TGTGCCAGCAGCCAAGTAGGCAGCGACGGTGAAGCTTTCTTT. Amino acid sequence: CASSQVGSDGEAFF.

This chain links TRBV7-2 with TRBJ1-1; D is unclear. In germline, CDR1 is SGHTA, CDR2 FQGNSA. Trimming took 4 bases from V and 1 from J, leaving 13 bases between them. The CDR3 has 15 residues. This CDR3 is CASSYDSGANTEAFF. The CDR3 DNA reads TGTGCCAGCAGCTACGACTCGGGTGCGAACACTGAAGCTTTCTTT.

This rearrangement joins TRBV3-1 (or the pseudogene TRBV3-2) to TRBJ1-1; D gene uncertain. This CDR3 contains 16 residues. The germline V and J ends were trimmed by 2 bases and 4 bases, with 17 bases remaining between them. Germline V gene lookup returns CDR1 LGHDT and CDR2 YNNKEL (reference sequence). The CDR3 is CASSQTGTPSSTEAFF. CDR3 bases: TGTGCCAGCAGCCAAACCGGCACGCCTAGCAGCACTGAAGCTTTCTTT.

CDR3 region: CASSLGLAGGLTDTQYF. The CDR3 DNA reads TGTGCCAGCAGCTTAGGGTTAGCGGGGGGGCTCACAGATACGCAGTATTTT. This sequence joins TRBV7-2 and TRBJ2-3; 11 positions agree with TRBD2. V gave up 1 base and J gave up 2 bases; unmatched junction bases: 5. The CDR3 is made up of 17 amino acids. The V gene's germline CDR1 is SGHTA and CDR2 FQGNSA.

The J gene is TRBJ2-5, the V gene TRBV6-2 or TRBV6-3; the D is unclear. Germline V gives CDR1 MNHEY, CDR2 SVGEGT. This CDR3 has 11 residues. V gave up 5 bases and J gave up 3 bases, with 4 bases separating them. The CDR3 protein is CASSNEETQYF. Written as DNA, the CDR3 is TGTGCCAGCAGTAACGAAGAGACCCAGTACTTC.

There are a few counts of this clone. The DNA of the CDR3 is TGTGCCACCAGCCGGTCGAACACTGAAGCTTTCTTT. It is translated as CATSRSNTEAFF. The chain employs TRBV15 and TRBJ1-1; D is uncertain. This CDR3 is 12 amino acids long. CDR1 is LNHNV, CDR2 YYDKDF, per germline (reference sequence). Trimming left V 5 bases short and J 1 base short, with 5 bases between.

The chain combines TRBV9 with TRBJ2-2; 10 bases are shared with TRBD1. The V gene's germline CDR1 is SGDLS and CDR2 YYNGEE. This CDR3 is 15 amino acids long. V dropped 2 bases and J dropped 6; count of bases not matched to a gene: 4. The CDR3 region has the DNA TGTGCCAGCAGCGTCACGGACAGGGGGTCCGGGGAGCTGTTTTTT. This encodes CASSVTDRGSGELFF.

V usage is TRBV5-3 and J usage is TRBJ1-5, with 12 bases fitting TRBD1. TRBV5-3 is flagged as an ORF with uncertain function. The CDR3 spans 17 residues. Unmatched junction bases numbered 11, after V lost 4 bases and J lost 6 bases. In nucleotides, the CDR3 is TGTGCCAGAAGCACTGGGACAGGGGGCGTCTGCTTTCAGCCCCAGCATTTT. It specifies CARSTGTGGVCFQPQHF.

The rearrangement joins TRBV7-9 to TRBJ1-3; the match to TRBD1 covers 7 bases. The junction had 3 bases not matched to a gene; V was cut back by 8 bases and J by 2 bases. The CDR3 runs 13 residues. Per germline, CDR1 SEHNR and CDR2 FQNEAQ (reference sequence). CDR3 coding DNA: TGTGCCAGCTCCACAGGGGCTGGAAACACCATATATTTT. Protein product: CASSTGAGNTIYF.

CDR3 bases: TGCGCCAGCAGCCAAGTAGAGAGGGCAAACATTCAGTACTTC. It is translated as CASSQVERANIQYF. The chain uses TRBV4-1 and TRBJ2-4, with D perhaps TRBD2 (5 bases). Germline V gives CDR1 MGHRA, CDR2 YSYEKL. The CDR3 spans 14 residues. Trimming took 1 base from V and 6 from J, leaving 10 bases between them.

This clone was picked up a small number of times. The rearrangement joins TRBV27 to TRBJ1-1, with 8 bases identical to TRBD1. The CDR3 spans 12 residues. Germline V gene lookup returns CDR1 MNHEY and CDR2 SMNVEV (reference sequence). With V trimmed by 6 bases and J by 5 bases, 2 bases remained unmatched. The CDR3 DNA follows: TGTGCCAGCAGACAGGGGGGGACTGAAGCTTTCTTT. It codes for CASRQGGTEAFF.

The chain uses TRBV19 and TRBJ1-5, with D possibly being TRBD1 (5 bases). Germline values: CDR1 LNHDA, CDR2 SQIVND (reference sequence). The length of the CDR3 is 13 residues. V lost 9 bases to trimming and J lost 7 bases, with 16 bases between them. The DNA for the CDR3 is TGTGCCAGCGGGGGGACGGGTGGCCAGCCCCAGCATTTT. This gives the protein CASGGTGGQPQHF.

This clone was counted once. The chain links TRBV12-3 or TRBV12-4 to TRBJ1-2; D is unclear. This CDR3 is built from 13 residues. V shed 7 bases and J shed 4 bases, with 13 bases lying between them. The CDR3 protein is CASNRHGSYGYTF. In DNA form, the CDR3 reads TGTGCCAGCAACCGCCACGGATCCTATGGCTACACCTTC.

This clone has a handful of counts. The chain has TRBV19 and TRBJ1-6; D might be TRBD1 (5 bases). V was trimmed by 10 bases and J by 9 bases, leaving 22 bases between them. This CDR3 comprises 15 residues. Germline V lookup: CDR1 LNHDA, CDR2 SQIVND (reference sequence). CDR3 sequence: CATRSRGVEGSPLHF. The CDR3 coding sequence is TGTGCCACCCGATCGCGGGGGGTAGAGGGTTCACCCCTCCACTTT.

The gene calls are TRBV7-2 and TRBJ1-2; TRBD1 matches 7 bases. The CDR3 runs 14 residues. J gave up 4 bases and V 2 bases, and 4 bases lay outside the gene matches. Germline V gene sequence: CDR1 SGHTA, CDR2 FQGNSA. Here the CDR3 reads CASSLSGQSYGYTF. DNA of the CDR3: TGTGCCAGCAGCTTATCGGGACAGAGCTATGGCTACACCTTC.

In regard to this clone: Different DNA sequences within this sample yield the same CDR3. The chain uses TRBV6-5 and TRBJ2-5; TRBD2 aligns across 11 bases. The CDR3 is made up of 13 amino acids. Germline CDR1 MNHEY, CDR2 SVGAGI. The V gene end was trimmed by 6 bases and the J gene end by 4 bases; junction bases not matched to a gene: 1. The CDR3 loop is CASRGLAGETQYF. CDR3 nucleotides: TGTGCCAGCAGAGGACTAGCGGGAGAGACCCAGTACTTC.

In this sample, this clone turned up a few times. The genes are TRBV6-4 and TRBJ1-2, with D maybe TRBD1 (5 bases). V was pared by 6 bases and J by 6 bases, with 17 bases between. CDR1 is MRHNA, CDR2 SNTAGT, per germline. The CDR3 sequence is 14 residues long. CDR3 sequence reads: CASRTWSGGDGYTF. CDR3 in DNA: TGTGCCAGCAGGACCTGGAGCGGGGGGGATGGCTACACCTTC.

CDR3 in amino acids: CASITPGRVGYTF. DNA of the CDR3: TGTGCCAGTATCACTCCGGGCAGGGTCGGCTACACCTTC. The chain recombines TRBV19 with TRBJ1-2, with D possibly TRBD1 on 5 matching bases. The CDR3 extends over 13 amino acids. Trimming left V 7 bases short and J 8 bases short, with 17 bases between. CDR1 LNHDA and CDR2 SQIVND come from the germline V gene (reference sequence).